The 2 T cell receptor beta chains below come from one sample, sequenced in a study of blood T cells in healthy people across ages. Combining a sample-barcoded 5' primer with a J-beta primer mix, a second PCR ran for roughly 7 to 11 cycles. TCRdb redid the calling of the 5' RACE reads with MiXCR, one entry per CDR3 protein. Among about 1.4 million distinct CDR3 sequences, approximately 59% were seen once, and the ten largest hold over 5%. Sequencing input: blood. The source is a man between 18 and 35 years old in good health.

The chain joins TRBV9 to TRBJ1-2; D is perhaps TRBD1 (5 bases). Germline CDR1 reads SGDLS; CDR2 reads YYNGEE. This CDR3 has 14 amino acids. V was shortened by 2 bases and J by 3 bases, with 11 bases between the two germline ends. The CDR3 is CASSVGRVDYGYTF. As DNA, the CDR3 is TGTGCCAGCAGCGTCGGCAGGGTTGACTATGGCTACACCTTC.

This clonotype has more than one count but fewer than ten. The J gene is TRBJ1-2, the V gene TRBV7-9, with 8 nucleotides matching TRBD1. Germline loops: CDR1 SEHNR, CDR2 FQNEAQ (reference sequence). The ends lost 1 base at V and 7 bases at J; junction bases unmatched: 8. The CDR3 sequence is 15 residues long. The CDR3 reads CASSLVAGGDFGYTF. CDR3 coding DNA: TGTGCCAGCAGCTTAGTTGCAGGGGGCGATTTTGGCTACACCTTC.